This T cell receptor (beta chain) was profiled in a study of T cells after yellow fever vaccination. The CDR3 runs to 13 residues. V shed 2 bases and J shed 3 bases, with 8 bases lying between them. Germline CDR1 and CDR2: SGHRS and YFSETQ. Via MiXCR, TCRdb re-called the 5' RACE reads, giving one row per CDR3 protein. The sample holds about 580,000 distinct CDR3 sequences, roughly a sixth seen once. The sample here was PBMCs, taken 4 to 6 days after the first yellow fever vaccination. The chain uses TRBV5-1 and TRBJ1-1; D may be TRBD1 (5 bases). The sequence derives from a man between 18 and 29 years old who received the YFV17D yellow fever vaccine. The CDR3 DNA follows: TGCGCCAGCAGCTTCGTGGGGGACACTGAAGCTTTCTTT. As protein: CASSFVGDTEAFF.